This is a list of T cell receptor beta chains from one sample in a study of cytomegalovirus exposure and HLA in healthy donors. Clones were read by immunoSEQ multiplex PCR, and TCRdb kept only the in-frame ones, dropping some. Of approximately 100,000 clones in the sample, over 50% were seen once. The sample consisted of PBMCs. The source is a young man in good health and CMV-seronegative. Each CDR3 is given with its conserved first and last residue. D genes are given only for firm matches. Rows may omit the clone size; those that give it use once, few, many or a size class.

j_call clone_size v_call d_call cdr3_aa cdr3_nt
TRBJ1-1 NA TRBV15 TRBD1 CATSRIPTGGYDEAFF TGTGCCACCAGCAGAATTCCTACAGGGGGCTATGATGAAGCTTTCTTT
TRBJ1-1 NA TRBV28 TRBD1 CASSSPGTGSGTEAFF TGTGCCAGCAGCAGTCCCGGGACAGGGTCGGGAACTGAAGCTTTCTTT
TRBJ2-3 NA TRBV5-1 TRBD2 CASSLTSGTDTQYF TGCGCCAGCAGCTTGACTAGCGGCACAGATACGCAGTATTTT
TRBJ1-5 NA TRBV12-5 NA CASGLETQGLNQPQHF TGTGCTAGTGGTTTGGAGACCCAGGGGTTGAATCAGCCCCAGCATTTT
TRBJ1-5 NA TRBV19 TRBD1 CASSQGGNQPQHF TGTGCCAGTAGTCAGGGGGGCAATCAGCCCCAGCATTTT
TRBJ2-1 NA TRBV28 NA CASSPARGLIPGTTFDNEQFF TGTGCCAGCAGTCCAGCTCGGGGGCTTATTCCCGGGACTACATTCGACAATGAGCAGTTCTTC
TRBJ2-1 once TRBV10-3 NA CAISPRGHHNEQFF TGTGCCATCAGCCCCCGAGGGCACCACAATGAGCAGTTCTTC
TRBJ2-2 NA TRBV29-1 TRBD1 CSVRQGGTGELFF TGCAGCGTTCGACAGGGCGGGACCGGGGAGCTGTTTTTT
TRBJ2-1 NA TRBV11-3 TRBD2 CASSPRTSGGENEQFF TGTGCCAGCAGCCCCAGGACTAGCGGGGGCGAGAATGAGCAGTTCTTC
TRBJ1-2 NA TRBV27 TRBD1 CASSLRGRMGGYTF TGTGCCAGCAGTTTGAGGGGGCGGATGGGTGGCTACACCTTC
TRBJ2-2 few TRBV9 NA CASSSAGSTGELFF TGTGCCAGCAGCTCAGCCGGGAGCACCGGGGAGCTGTTTTTT
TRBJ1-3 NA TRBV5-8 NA CASSPDSSGNTIYF TGTGCCAGCAGCCCCGACAGCTCTGGAAACACCATATATTTT
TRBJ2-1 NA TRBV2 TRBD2 CASSERGGLAPYNEQFF TGTGCCAGCAGTGAAAGAGGGGGACTAGCTCCCTACAATGAGCAGTTCTTC
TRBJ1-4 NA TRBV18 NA CASSPGVNEKLFF TGTGCCAGCTCCCCCGGGGTTAATGAAAAACTGTTTTTT
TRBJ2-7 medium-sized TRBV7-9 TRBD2 CASSPPLAGEGSYEQYF TGTGCCAGCAGCCCACCCTTAGCGGGGGAGGGCTCCTACGAGCAGTACTTC
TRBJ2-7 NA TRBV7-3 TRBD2 CASSSTSGSYEQYF TGTGCCAGCAGCTCGACTAGCGGCTCCTACGAGCAGTACTTC
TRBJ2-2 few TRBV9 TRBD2 CASSVVASGMYTGELFF TGTGCCAGCAGCGTAGTGGCTAGCGGGATGTACACCGGGGAGCTGTTTTTT
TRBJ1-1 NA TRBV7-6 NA CASSLGGGLNTEAFF TGTGCCAGCAGCTTAGGCGGGGGGCTGAACACTGAAGCTTTCTTT
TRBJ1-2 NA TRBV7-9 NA CASSLDSNYGYTF TGTGCCAGCAGCTTGGACAGTAACTATGGCTACACCTTC
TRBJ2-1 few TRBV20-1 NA CSAVRVAEQFF TGCAGTGCCGTGCGGGTAGCTGAGCAGTTCTTC
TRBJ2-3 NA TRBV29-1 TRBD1 CSVDRGLTDTQYF TGCAGCGTCGACAGGGGGCTCACAGATACGCAGTATTTT
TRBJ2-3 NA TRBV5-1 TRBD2 CASSQTSGSGLDTQYF TGCGCCAGCAGCCAGACTAGCGGGAGTGGTTTGGATACGCAGTATTTT
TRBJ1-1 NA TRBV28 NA CASSSPGGDFF TGTGCCAGCAGTTCCCCGGGGGGCGATTTCTTT
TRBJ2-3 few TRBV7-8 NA CASSFSGTDTQYF TGTGCCAGCAGCTTTAGCGGCACAGATACGCAGTATTTT
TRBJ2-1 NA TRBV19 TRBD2 CASSITLATSGRLGEQFF TGTGCCAGTAGTATTACATTAGCGACTAGCGGGAGATTGGGTGAGCAGTTCTTC
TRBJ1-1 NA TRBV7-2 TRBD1 CASSKQGAWTEAFF TGTGCCAGCAGCAAACAGGGGGCCTGGACTGAAGCTTTCTTT
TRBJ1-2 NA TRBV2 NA CASSATSNYGYTF TGTGCCAGCAGTGCCACGAGCAACTATGGCTACACCTTC
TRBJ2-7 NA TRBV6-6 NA CASTEQYEQYF TGTGCCAGCACCGAACAGTACGAGCAGTACTTC
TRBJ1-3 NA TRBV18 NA CASSPQGSSGNTIYF TGTGCCAGCTCACCCCAGGGATCCTCTGGAAACACCATATATTTT
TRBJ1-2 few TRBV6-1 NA CASSDQGGAGGYTF TGTGCCAGCAGTGACCAGGGCGGGGCGGGTGGCTACACCTTC
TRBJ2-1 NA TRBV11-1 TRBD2 CASSLTVSGSWYNEQFF TGTGCCAGCAGCTTAACCGTTAGCGGGAGTTGGTACAATGAGCAGTTCTTC
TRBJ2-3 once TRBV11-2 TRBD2 CASSLESGRQTDTQYF TGTGCCAGCAGCTTAGAGAGCGGGAGGCAAACAGATACGCAGTATTTT
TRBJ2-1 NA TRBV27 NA CASTPLEGGTNNEQFF TGTGCCAGCACCCCTTTGGAGGGGGGGACCAACAATGAGCAGTTCTTC
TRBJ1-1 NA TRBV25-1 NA CASTPGGSITEAFF TGTGCCAGCACCCCCGGAGGAAGCATCACTGAAGCTTTCTTT
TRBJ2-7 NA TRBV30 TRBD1 CAWTTGGSYEQYF TGTGCCTGGACGACAGGGGGTTCCTACGAGCAGTACTTC
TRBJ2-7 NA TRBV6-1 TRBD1 CATKRQGSSYEQYF TGTGCCACTAAACGACAGGGTAGTTCCTACGAGCAGTACTTC
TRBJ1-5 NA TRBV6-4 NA CASSYSAGQPQHF TGTGCCAGCAGCTACAGTGCGGGTCAGCCCCAGCATTTT
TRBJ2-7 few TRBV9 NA CASSRLGDSTYEQYF TGTGCCAGCAGCAGGCTTGGGGACTCAACCTACGAGCAGTACTTC
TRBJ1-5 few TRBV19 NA CASTGSRGWGNQPQHF TGTGCCAGTACAGGTTCCCGGGGGTGGGGGAATCAGCCCCAGCATTTT
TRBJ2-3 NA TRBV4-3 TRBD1 CASSRQQGTEGGTQYF TGCGCCAGCAGCCGCCAGCAAGGGACAGAAGGAGGTACGCAGTATTTT
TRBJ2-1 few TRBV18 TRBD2 CASSPPWLAGGPYNEQFF TGTGCCAGCTCACCACCTTGGCTAGCGGGGGGGCCCTACAATGAGCAGTTCTTC
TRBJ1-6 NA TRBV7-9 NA CASSPRGDNNSPLHF TGTGCCAGCAGCCCGAGAGGGGACAATAATTCACCCCTCCACTTT
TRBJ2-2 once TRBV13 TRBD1 CASSFSYLRTGESGELFF TGTGCCAGCAGCTTTAGTTATCTTCGGACAGGGGAATCCGGGGAGCTGTTTTTT
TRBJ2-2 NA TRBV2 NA CASSRLQGAGELFF TGTGCCAGCAGTCGGCTACAGGGCGCCGGGGAGCTGTTTTTT
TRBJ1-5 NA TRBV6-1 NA CASSIESDSNQPQHF TGTGCCAGCAGTATCGAGAGTGATAGCAATCAGCCCCAGCATTTT
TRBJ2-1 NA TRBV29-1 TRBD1 CSVGDRAPNEQFF TGCAGCGTGGGGGACAGGGCCCCGAATGAGCAGTTCTTC
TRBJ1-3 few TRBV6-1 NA CASRDMTGSGNTIYF TGTGCCAGCAGGGATATGACAGGCTCTGGAAACACCATATATTTT
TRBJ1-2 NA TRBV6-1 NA CASMMGAQPLWGYTF TGTGCCAGCATGATGGGTGCCCAACCACTATGGGGCTACACCTTC
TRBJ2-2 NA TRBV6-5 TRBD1 CASSYPGTGDPGELFF TGTGCCAGCAGTTACCCCGGGACAGGGGATCCCGGGGAGCTGTTTTTT
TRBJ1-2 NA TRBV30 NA CAWSVGGFGYTF TGTGCCTGGAGTGTAGGAGGATTTGGCTACACCTTC
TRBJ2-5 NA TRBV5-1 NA CAPLRQGSETQYF TGCGCCCCATTAAGGCAGGGCAGTGAGACCCAGTACTTC
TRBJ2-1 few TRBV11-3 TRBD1 CASSFGTGHNEQFF TGTGCCAGCAGCTTTGGGACAGGACACAATGAGCAGTTCTTC
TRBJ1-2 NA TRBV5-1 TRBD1 CASSFAGGDYGYTF TGCGCCAGCAGCTTCGCAGGGGGCGATTATGGCTACACCTTC
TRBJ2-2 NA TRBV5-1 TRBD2 CASSGLAGPPGGELFF TGCGCCAGCAGCGGACTAGCGGGGCCACCGGGCGGGGAGCTGTTTTTT